The rows below give T cell receptor beta chains drawn from one sample of a study of T cell changes during pregnancy in multiple sclerosis. TCRdb keeps only in-frame clones here, not all; method: immunoSEQ multiplex PCR. This sample has fewer than 100,000 clones, with about 91% found just once. Sample: peripheral blood, taken before pregnancy. The receptors come from a female donor with multiple sclerosis, enrolled in a pregnancy study. The CDR3 runs from the conserved cysteine through the conserved F or W. A D gene is named only where the DNA matches it firmly. Part of the rows lack a size; the others show once, few, many or a class for expanded clones.

d_call j_call v_call cdr3_length clone_size cdr3_aa cdr3_nt
. TRBJ2-5 TRBV28 15 . CASSSWRGGKETQYF TGTGCCAGCAGTTCGTGGAGGGGGGGGAAAGAGACCCAGTACTTC
TRBD2 TRBJ2-2 TRBV11-1 16 . CASSPRLAGGRGELFF TGTGCCAGCAGCCCCCGACTAGCGGGGGGGCGCGGGGAGCTGTTTTTT
TRBD1 TRBJ2-3 TRBV5-8 14 . CASSSPTGVDTQYF TGTGCCAGCAGCTCACCAACAGGGGTAGATACGCAGTATTTT
TRBD2 TRBJ2-5 TRBV7-3 11 . CASSSGGTQYF TGTGCCAGCAGCTCGGGGGGGACCCAGTACTTC
. TRBJ1-1 TRBV2 13 . CASSEEKNTEAFF TGTGCCAGCAGTGAGGAGAAAAACACTGAAGCTTTCTTT
. TRBJ1-6 TRBV6-5 14 . CASRRDILRSPLHF TGTGCCAGCAGAAGGGACATCTTACGGTCACCCCTCCACTTT
. TRBJ2-7 TRBV18 14 . CASSPSLGAYEQYF TGTGCCAGCTCACCGAGCTTAGGGGCCTACGAGCAGTACTTC
. TRBJ2-2 TRBV4-3 14 . CASRGQSKDGELFF TGCGCCAGCAGGGGACAATCCAAGGACGGGGAGCTGTTTTTT
. TRBJ2-7 TRBV11-2 18 . CASSLVLGNGGLPGEQYF TGTGCCAGCAGCTTAGTCTTGGGGAACGGGGGGCTCCCAGGCGAGCAGTACTTC
. TRBJ2-2 TRBV5-1 15 . CASSLTVLNTGELFF TGCGCCAGCAGCTTGACGGTCCTGAACACCGGGGAGCTGTTTTTT
TRBD1 TRBJ2-2 TRBV9 16 once CASSVRTGHNTGELFF TGTGCCAGCAGCGTCAGGACAGGGCACAACACCGGGGAGCTGTTTTTT
. TRBJ2-7 TRBV9 12 few CASSAAGSEQYF TGTGCCAGCAGCGCCGCGGGGTCCGAGCAGTACTTC
TRBD1 TRBJ1-5 TRBV19 13 few CAGGGTGEQPQHF TGTGCCGGTGGAGGGACAGGGGAGCAGCCCCAGCATTTT
. TRBJ2-7 TRBV5-1 14 once CASSLDRNTYEQYF TGCGCCAGCAGCTTGGACAGGAATACCTACGAGCAGTACTTC
. TRBJ2-1 TRBV2 14 once CATGAGTTYNEQFF TGTGCCACCGGAGCCGGGACAACCTACAATGAGCAGTTCTTC
. TRBJ2-3 TRBV30 14 . CAWSVTGTTDTQYF TGTGCCTGGAGTGTAACAGGGACCACAGATACGCAGTATTTT
. TRBJ1-1 TRBV5-1 14 . CASSLHPGSTEAFF TGCGCCAGCAGCTTGCACCCAGGGTCCACTGAAGCTTTCTTT
TRBD2 TRBJ2-2 TRBV2 14 once CASSGLAGTGELFF TGTGCCAGCAGTGGACTAGCGGGGACTGGGGAGCTGTTTTTT
. TRBJ2-7 TRBV5-6 14 . CASSTSRDFYEQYF TGTGCCAGCAGCACCTCTAGGGACTTCTACGAGCAGTACTTC
. TRBJ1-1 TRBV5-8 13 . CASSLWRNTEAFF TGTGCCAGCAGCTTGTGGAGAAACACTGAAGCTTTCTTT
. TRBJ1-1 TRBV25-1 14 . CASSDRQRNTEAFF TGTGCCAGCAGTGATAGACAGAGGAACACTGAAGCTTTCTTT
. TRBJ1-2 TRBV4-1 13 . CASSQAGFYGYTF TGCGCCAGCAGCCAAGCAGGGTTCTATGGCTACACCTTC
TRBD1 TRBJ2-7 TRBV4-1 14 . CASSRGQGEGEQYF TGCGCCAGCAGCCGGGGACAGGGGGAGGGCGAGCAGTACTTC
TRBD2 TRBJ2-1 TRBV4-1 15 . CASSRTSGGDHEQFF TGCGCCAGCAGCCGGACTAGCGGGGGGGACCATGAGCAGTTCTTC
TRBD1 TRBJ2-5 TRBV11-1 16 . CASSSVVGQFQETQYF TGTGCCAGCAGCTCCGTAGTGGGACAGTTCCAAGAGACCCAGTACTTC
. TRBJ1-5 TRBV18 16 . CASSPYPGSSNQPQHF TGTGCCAGCTCACCCTATCCGGGATCCAGCAATCAGCCCCAGCATTTT
. TRBJ1-5 TRBV5-1 14 . CASSLAGFGQPQHF TGCGCCAGCAGCTTGGCAGGGTTCGGTCAGCCCCAGCATTTT
. TRBJ2-2 TRBV6-5 16 . CASSYRVGGNTGELFF TGTGCCAGCAGTTACAGGGTGGGAGGGAACACCGGGGAGCTGTTTTTT
TRBD1 TRBJ1-6 TRBV11-2 14 once CASTQGGRNSPLHF TGTGCCAGCACCCAGGGGGGTAGAAATTCACCCCTCCACTTT
TRBD1 TRBJ1-5 TRBV7-9 16 . CASSPMDRDGDQPQHF TGTGCCAGCAGCCCCATGGACAGGGATGGCGATCAGCCCCAGCATTTT
. TRBJ1-2 TRBV6-1 13 . CASSPEANYGYTF TGTGCCAGCAGCCCAGAAGCTAACTATGGCTACACCTTC
. TRBJ1-1 TRBV20-1 11 . CSARGSVLAFF TGCAGTGCTAGGGGGAGTGTGCTAGCTTTCTTT
TRBD2 TRBJ2-1 TRBV28 16 once CASSSSAGGPYNEQFF TGTGCCAGCAGTTCCTCAGCGGGGGGCCCTTACAATGAGCAGTTCTTC